This T cell receptor (beta chain) was retrieved from a study of T cell responses to AZD1222 COVID-19 vaccine. Clones were sequenced by immunoSEQ multiplex PCR, and TCRdb holds only the in-frame ones, with some missing. Seen here are 55,000 to 75,000 clones, around 85% observed once, and the top ten hold roughly 20%. CDR1 is SGHRS and CDR2 is YFSETQ in the germline V gene. This CDR3 has 15 amino acids. Unmatched junction bases numbered 5, after V lost 3 bases and J lost 5 bases. The sample here was peripheral blood, taken on day 0 of AZD1222 vaccination. The chain links TRBV5-1 to TRBJ2-2; TRBD1 matches 9 bases. The receptor was isolated from an adult in good health. The CDR3 region is CASSWGTGYTGELFF. CDR3 DNA sequence: TGCGCCAGCAGCTGGGGGACAGGGTATACCGGGGAGCTGTTTTTT.